This TCR beta chain was identified in a study of blood T cell repertoires in COVID-19. Study-wide context: Samples representing acute and convalescent COVID-19 were sourced from the United States, Italy and Spain. The analysed material was cDNA or gDNA that came from T cells, B-cell-depleted T cells, or PBMCs.

Methods used by the authors: By means of reference gene primer amplification, nucleated cell counts were estimated. This table comes from immunoSEQ multiplex PCR, and its TCRdb copy is limited to in-frame clones, with some not included. V and J calls and clone size follow that table, whereas D and trimming were derived from the DNA. The top ten clones hold approximately 2% of a sample with 160,000 or so clones, approximately 91% of them seen once. The germline gives CDR1 LGHDT, CDR2 YNNKEL (reference sequence). V shed 5 bases and J shed 4 bases, with 15 bases lying between them. CDR3 length equals 14 residues.

Sequencing was done on a sample of peripheral blood. The gene calls are TRBV3-1 (or the pseudogene TRBV3-2) and TRBJ2-7; possible D gene TRBD2, 5 bases. The TCR originated in a man younger than 30 with acute or convalescent COVID-19. For the CDR3, the DNA is TGTGCCAGCAGCTCTCGTGATCGGGAATACGAGCAGTACTTC. It encodes CASSSRDREYEQYF.